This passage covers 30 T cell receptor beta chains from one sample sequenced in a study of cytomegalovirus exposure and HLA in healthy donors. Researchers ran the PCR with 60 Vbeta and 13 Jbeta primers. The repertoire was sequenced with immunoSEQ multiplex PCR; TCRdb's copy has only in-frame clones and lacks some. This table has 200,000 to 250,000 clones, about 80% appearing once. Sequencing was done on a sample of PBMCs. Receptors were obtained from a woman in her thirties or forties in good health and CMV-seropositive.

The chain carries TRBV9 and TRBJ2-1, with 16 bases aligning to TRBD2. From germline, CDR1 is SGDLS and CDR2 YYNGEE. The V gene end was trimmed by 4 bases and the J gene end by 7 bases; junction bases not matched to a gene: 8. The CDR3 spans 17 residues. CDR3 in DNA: TGTGCCAGCAGCATCGGGACTAGCGGGAGGGCCCGGAATGAGCAGTTCTTC. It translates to CASSIGTSGRARNEQFF.

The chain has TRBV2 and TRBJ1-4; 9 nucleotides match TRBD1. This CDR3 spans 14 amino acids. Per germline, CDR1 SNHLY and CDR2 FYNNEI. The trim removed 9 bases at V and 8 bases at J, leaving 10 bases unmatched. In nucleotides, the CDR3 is TGTGCCAGTACGAAGGGACAGGGTTCAGAAAAACTGTTTTTT. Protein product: CASTKGQGSEKLFF.

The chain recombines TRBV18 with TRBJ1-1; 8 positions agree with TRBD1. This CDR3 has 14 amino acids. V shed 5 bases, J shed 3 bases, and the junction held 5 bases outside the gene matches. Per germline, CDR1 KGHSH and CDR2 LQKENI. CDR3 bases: TGTGCCAGCTCATCACGACAGGGGTACACTGAAGCTTTCTTT. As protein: CASSSRQGYTEAFF.

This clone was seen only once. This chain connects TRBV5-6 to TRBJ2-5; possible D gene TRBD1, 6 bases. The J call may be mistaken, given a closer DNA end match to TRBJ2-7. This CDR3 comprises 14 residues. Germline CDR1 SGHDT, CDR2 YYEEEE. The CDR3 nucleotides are TGTGCCAGCACCTCCGGGACACCTGCTTACGAGCAGTACTTC. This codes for CASTSGTPAYEQYF.

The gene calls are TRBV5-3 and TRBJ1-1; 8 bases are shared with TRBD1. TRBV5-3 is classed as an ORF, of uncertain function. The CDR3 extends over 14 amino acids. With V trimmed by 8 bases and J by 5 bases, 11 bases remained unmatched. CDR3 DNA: TGTGCCAGCAGCGTCAGGGGGCGCCGGACTGAAGCTTTCTTT. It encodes CASSVRGRRTEAFF.

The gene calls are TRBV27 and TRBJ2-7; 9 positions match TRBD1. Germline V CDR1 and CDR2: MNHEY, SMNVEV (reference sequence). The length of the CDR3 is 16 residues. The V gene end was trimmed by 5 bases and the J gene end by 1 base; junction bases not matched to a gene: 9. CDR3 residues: CASSPSRDRVSYEQYF. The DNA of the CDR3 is TGTGCCAGCAGTCCAAGCCGGGACAGGGTATCCTACGAGCAGTACTTC.

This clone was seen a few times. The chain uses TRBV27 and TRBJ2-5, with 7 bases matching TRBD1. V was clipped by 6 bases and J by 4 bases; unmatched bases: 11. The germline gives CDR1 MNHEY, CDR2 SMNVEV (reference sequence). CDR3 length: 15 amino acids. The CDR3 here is CASSRGQTGIETQYF. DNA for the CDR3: TGTGCCAGCAGCCGAGGGCAGACAGGGATAGAGACCCAGTACTTC.

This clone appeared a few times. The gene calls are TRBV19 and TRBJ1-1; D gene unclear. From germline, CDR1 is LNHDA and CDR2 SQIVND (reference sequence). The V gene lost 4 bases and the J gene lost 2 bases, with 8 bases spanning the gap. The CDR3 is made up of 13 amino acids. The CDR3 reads CASSREVNTEAFF. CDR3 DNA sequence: TGTGCCAGTAGTAGGGAGGTAAACACTGAAGCTTTCTTT. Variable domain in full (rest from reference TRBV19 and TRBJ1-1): DGGITQSPKYLFRKEGQNVTLSCEQNLNHDAMYWYRQDPGQGLRLIYYSQIVNDFQKGDIAEGYSVSREKKESFPLTVTSAQKNPTAFYLCASSREVNTEAFFGQGTRLTVV.

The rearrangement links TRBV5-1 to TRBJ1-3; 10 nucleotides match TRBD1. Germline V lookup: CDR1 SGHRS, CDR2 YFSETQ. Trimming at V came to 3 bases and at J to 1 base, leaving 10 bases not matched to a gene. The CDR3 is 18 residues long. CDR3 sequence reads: CASSSRGGTGVSGNTIYF. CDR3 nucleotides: TGCGCCAGCAGCTCCAGGGGTGGGACAGGGGTTTCTGGAAACACCATATATTTT.

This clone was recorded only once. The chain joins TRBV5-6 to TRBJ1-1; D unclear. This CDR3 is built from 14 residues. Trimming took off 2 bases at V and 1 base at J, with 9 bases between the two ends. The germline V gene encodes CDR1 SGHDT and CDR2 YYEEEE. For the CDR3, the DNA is TGTGCCAGCAGCTTAGTACAGAAGAACACTGAAGCTTTCTTT. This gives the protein CASSLVQKNTEAFF.

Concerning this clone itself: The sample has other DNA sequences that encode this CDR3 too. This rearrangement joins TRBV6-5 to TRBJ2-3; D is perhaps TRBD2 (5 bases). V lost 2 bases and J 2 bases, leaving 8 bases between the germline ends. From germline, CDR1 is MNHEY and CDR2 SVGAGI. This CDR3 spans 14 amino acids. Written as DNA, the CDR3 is TGTGCCAGCAGTTACGGCGGGTCCACAGATACGCAGTATTTT. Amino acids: CASSYGGSTDTQYF.

The CDR3 spells CASSGQGARGYTF. For the CDR3, the DNA is TGTGCCAGCAGTGGCCAGGGGGCGCGCGGCTACACCTTC. This sequence joins TRBV2 and TRBJ1-2; 8 positions match TRBD1. Germline CDR1 is SNHLY and CDR2 is FYNNEI. The J segment lost 8 bases and the V segment lost 4 bases, leaving 6 bases of the junction unmatched. This CDR3 contains 13 residues.

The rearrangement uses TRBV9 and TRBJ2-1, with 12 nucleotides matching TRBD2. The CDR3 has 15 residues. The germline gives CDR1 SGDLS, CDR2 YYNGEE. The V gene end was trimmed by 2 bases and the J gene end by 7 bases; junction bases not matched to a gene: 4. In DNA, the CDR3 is TGTGCCAGCAGCGTGCTAGCGGGGGGGGTGAATGAGCAGTTCTTC. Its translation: CASSVLAGGVNEQFF.

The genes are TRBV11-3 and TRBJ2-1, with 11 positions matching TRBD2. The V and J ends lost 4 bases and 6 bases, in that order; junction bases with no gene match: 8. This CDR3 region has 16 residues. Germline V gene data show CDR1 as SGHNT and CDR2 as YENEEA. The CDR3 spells CASSSYTSGSSNEQFF. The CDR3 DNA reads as TGTGCCAGCAGCTCTTACACTAGCGGGAGTAGCAATGAGCAGTTCTTC.

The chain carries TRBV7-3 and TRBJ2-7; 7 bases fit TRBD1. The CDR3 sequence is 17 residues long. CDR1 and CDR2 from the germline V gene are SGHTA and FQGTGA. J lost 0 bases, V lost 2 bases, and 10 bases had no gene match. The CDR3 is CASSLYVAGTVSYEQYF. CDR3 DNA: TGTGCCAGCAGCTTATACGTAGCCGGGACAGTCTCCTACGAGCAGTACTTC. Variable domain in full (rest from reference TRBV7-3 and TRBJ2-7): GAGVSQTPSNKVTEKGKYVELRCDPISGHTALYWYRQSLGQGPEFLIYFQGTGAADDSGLPNDRFFAVRPEGSVSTLKIQRTERGDSAVYLCASSLYVAGTVSYEQYFGPGTRLTVT.

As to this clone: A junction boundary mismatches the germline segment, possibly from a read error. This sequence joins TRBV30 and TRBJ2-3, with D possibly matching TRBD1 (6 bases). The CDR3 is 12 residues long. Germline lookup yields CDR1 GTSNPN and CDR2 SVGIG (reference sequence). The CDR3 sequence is CAWSGDTNTQYF. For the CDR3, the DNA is TGTGCCTGGAGTGGGGACACAAATACGCAGTATTTT.

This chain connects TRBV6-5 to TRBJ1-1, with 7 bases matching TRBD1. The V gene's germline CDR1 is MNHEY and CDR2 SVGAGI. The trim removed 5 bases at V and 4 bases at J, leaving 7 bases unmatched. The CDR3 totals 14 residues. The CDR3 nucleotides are TGTGCCAGCAGTCGCACAGGGGAAAGCACTGAAGCTTTCTTT. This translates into CASSRTGESTEAFF.

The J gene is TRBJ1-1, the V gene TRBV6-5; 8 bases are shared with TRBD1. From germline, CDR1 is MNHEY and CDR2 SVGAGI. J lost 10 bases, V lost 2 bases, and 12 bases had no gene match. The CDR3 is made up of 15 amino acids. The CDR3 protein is CASSYEQGVLSVAFF. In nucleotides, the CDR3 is TGTGCCAGCAGTTACGAACAGGGGGTCTTGTCAGTAGCTTTCTTT.

The CDR3 loop reads CASSGEAYEAFF. CDR3 coding DNA: TGTGCCAGCAGTGGAGAGGCGTACGAGGCTTTCTTT. The V call is TRBV2, the J call TRBJ1-1; D uncertain. The germline V gene encodes CDR1 SNHLY and CDR2 FYNNEI. The CDR3 loop spans 12 amino acids. Trimming shortened V by 4 bases and J by 11 bases, and 14 bases separated the two germline ends.

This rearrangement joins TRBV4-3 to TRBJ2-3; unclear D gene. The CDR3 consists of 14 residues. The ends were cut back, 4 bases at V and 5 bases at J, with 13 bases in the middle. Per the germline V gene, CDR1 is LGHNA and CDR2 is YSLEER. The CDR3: CASSRASPVDTQYF. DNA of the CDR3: TGCGCCAGCAGCCGGGCCAGCCCGGTAGATACGCAGTATTTT.

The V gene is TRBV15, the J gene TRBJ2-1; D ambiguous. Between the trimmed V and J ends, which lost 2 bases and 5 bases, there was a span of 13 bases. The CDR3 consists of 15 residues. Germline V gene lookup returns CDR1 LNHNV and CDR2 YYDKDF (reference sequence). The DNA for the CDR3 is TGTGCCACCAGCAGAAATTTTGACATCAACAATGAGCAGTTCTTC. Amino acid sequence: CATSRNFDINNEQFF.

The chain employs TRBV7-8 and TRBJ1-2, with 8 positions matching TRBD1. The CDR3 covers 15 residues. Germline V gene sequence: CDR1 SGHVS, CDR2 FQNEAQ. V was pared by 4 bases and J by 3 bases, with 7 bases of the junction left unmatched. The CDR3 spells CASSSIGQGDYGYTF. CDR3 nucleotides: TGTGCCAGCAGCTCAATTGGACAGGGCGACTATGGCTACACCTTC.

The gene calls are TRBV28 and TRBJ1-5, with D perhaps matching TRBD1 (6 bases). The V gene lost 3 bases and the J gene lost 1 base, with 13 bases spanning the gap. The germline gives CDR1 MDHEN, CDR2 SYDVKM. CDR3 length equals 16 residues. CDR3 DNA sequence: TGTGCCAGCAGTTTTGCGGGGGCAGTCAGCAATCAGCCCCAGCATTTT. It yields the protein CASSFAGAVSNQPQHF.

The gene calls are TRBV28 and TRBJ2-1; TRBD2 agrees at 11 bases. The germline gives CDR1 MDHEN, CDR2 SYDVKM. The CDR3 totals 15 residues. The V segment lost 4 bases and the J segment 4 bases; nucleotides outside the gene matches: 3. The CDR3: CASSSGLAAYNEQFF. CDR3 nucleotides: TGTGCCAGCAGTTCGGGACTAGCGGCTTACAATGAGCAGTTCTTC.

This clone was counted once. The CDR3 nucleotides are TGCGCCAGCAGCCAAGATATCGGTTCCTACGAGCAGTACTTC. Encoded protein: CASSQDIGSYEQYF. The chain combines TRBV4-3 with TRBJ2-7; D not certain. The ends were cut back, 0 bases at V and 1 base at J, with 7 bases in the middle. In germline, CDR1 is LGHNA, CDR2 YSLEER. The CDR3 spans 14 residues.

CDR3: CASSSGQMDYGYTF. CDR3 coding DNA: TGCGCCAGCAGCTCGGGACAGATGGACTATGGCTACACCTTC. The chain has TRBV5-1 and TRBJ1-2; TRBD1 aligns across 7 bases. Trimming cost V 3 bases and J 3 bases; bases outside gene matches: 5. CDR1 SGHRS and CDR2 YFSETQ come from the germline V gene. The CDR3 loop spans 14 amino acids.

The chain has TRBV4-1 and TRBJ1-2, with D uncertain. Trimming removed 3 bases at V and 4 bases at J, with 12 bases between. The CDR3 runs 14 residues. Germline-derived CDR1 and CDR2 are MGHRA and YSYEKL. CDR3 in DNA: TGCGCCAGCAGCCAGCTACTTGGAGGCTATGGCTACACCTTC. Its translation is CASSQLLGGYGYTF.

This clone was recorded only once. The CDR3 is CASSTGAFLNTQYF. The CDR3, as DNA: TGTGCCAGTAGTACGGGAGCGTTTTTAAATACGCAGTATTTT. The rearrangement uses TRBV19 and TRBJ2-3, with D perhaps matching TRBD2 (6 bases). The length of the CDR3 is 14 residues. Germline V lookup: CDR1 LNHDA, CDR2 SQIVND (reference sequence). With 4 bases removed from V and 7 bases from J, the gap between germline ends came to 15 bases.

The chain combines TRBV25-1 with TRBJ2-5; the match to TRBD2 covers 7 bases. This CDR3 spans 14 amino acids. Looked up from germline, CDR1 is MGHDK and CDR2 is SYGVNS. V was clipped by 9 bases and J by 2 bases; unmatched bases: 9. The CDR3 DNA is TGTGCCAGTAGGACTAGTGGGGCTCAAGAGACCCAGTACTTC. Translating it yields CASRTSGAQETQYF.

Written as DNA, the CDR3 is TGTGCCAGCAGTACAGGGAATAATGAAAAACTGTTTTTT. Residues: CASSTGNNEKLFF. The chain carries TRBV9 and TRBJ1-4; maybe TRBD1 (6 bases). Trimming pared 5 bases from V and 4 bases from J, leaving 9 bases between. Per germline, CDR1 SGDLS and CDR2 YYNGEE. This CDR3 contains 13 residues.